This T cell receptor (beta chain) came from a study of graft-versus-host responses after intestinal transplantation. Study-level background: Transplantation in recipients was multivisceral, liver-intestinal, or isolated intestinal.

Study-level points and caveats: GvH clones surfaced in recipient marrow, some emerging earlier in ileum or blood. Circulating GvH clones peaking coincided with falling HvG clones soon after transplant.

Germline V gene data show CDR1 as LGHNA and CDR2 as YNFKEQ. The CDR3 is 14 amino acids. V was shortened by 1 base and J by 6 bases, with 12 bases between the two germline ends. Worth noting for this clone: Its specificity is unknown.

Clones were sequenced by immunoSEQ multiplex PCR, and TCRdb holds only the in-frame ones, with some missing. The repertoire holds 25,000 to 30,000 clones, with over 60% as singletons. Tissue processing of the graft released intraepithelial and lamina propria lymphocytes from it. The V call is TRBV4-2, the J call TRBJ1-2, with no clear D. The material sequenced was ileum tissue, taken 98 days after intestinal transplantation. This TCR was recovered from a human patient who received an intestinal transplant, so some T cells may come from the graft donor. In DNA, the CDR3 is TGTGCCAGCAGCCAAGCTACCGGGCGTAATGGCTACACCTTC. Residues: CASSQATGRNGYTF.